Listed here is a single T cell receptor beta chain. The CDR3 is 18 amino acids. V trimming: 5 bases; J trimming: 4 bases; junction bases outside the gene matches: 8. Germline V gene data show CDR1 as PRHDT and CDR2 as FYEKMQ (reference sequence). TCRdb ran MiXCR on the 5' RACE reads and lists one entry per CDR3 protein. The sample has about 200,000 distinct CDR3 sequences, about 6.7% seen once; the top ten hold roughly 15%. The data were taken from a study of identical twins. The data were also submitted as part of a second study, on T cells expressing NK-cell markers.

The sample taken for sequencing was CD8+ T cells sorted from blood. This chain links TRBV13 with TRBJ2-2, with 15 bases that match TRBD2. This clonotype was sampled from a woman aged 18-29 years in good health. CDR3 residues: CASSGGLAGGHGTGELFF. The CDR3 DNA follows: TGTGCCAGCAGCGGAGGACTAGCGGGGGGGCACGGCACCGGGGAGCTGTTTTTT.